Presented here are 27 T cell receptor beta chains from one specimen sequenced in a study of T cell responses to AZD1222 COVID-19 vaccine. Data came from immunoSEQ multiplex PCR; TCRdb stores just in-frame clones and leaves some out. Of some 190,000 clones listed, 92% are singletons. The sample was peripheral blood, taken 28 days after the second AZD1222 dose. The receptors come from an adult who received the AZD1222 COVID-19 vaccine.

The chain uses TRBV5-5 and TRBJ2-1; D is ambiguous. The CDR3 runs 15 residues. CDR1 SGHKS and CDR2 YYEKEE come from the germline V gene (reference sequence). V gave up 3 bases and J gave up 5 bases, with 15 bases separating them. The CDR3 DNA is TGTGCCAGCAGCTCCGAGATAACGCAAGACAATGAGCAGTTCTTC. Translated, it gives CASSSEITQDNEQFF.

V gene TRBV6-4 combines with J gene TRBJ2-1; TRBD1 might be the D (6 bases). Germline CDR1 is MRHNA and CDR2 is SNTAGT. Trimming shortened V by 2 bases and J by 8 bases, and 16 bases separated the two germline ends. The length of the CDR3 is 15 residues. The CDR3 nucleotides read TGTGCCAGCAGTGACACCAGGGGCTCTGGGGATGAGCAGTTCTTC. The encoded protein is CASSDTRGSGDEQFF.

V is TRBV6-6 and J is TRBJ2-1; weak D call: TRBD1 (7 bases). The CDR3 consists of 14 residues. V lost 6 bases to trimming and J lost 5 bases, with 14 bases between them. Per the germline V gene, CDR1 is MNHNY and CDR2 is SVGAGI (reference sequence). Here the CDR3 DNA reads TGTGCCAGCAGAAGCCAGGGGGGACACAATGAGCAGTTCTTC. Its translation: CASRSQGGHNEQFF.

The rearrangement links TRBV9 to TRBJ2-3; D call uncertain. CDR1 is SGDLS, CDR2 YYNGEE, per germline. Trimming shortened V by 3 bases and J by 1 base, and 6 bases separated the two germline ends. This CDR3 has 13 residues. This chain's CDR3 is CASSARRTDTQYF. In DNA, the CDR3 is TGTGCCAGCAGCGCCAGGCGCACAGATACGCAGTATTTT.

This clone was found once. The genes are TRBV6-5 and TRBJ2-2, with D tentatively TRBD2 (5 bases). Germline lookup yields CDR1 MNHEY and CDR2 SVGAGI. The ends were cut back, 7 bases at V and 4 bases at J, with 16 bases in the middle. This CDR3 is 15 amino acids long. CDR3 in DNA: TGTGCCAGCAATAGAGGGCAGGTTATCACCGGGGAGCTGTTTTTT. It specifies CASNRGQVITGELFF.

V and J are TRBV30 and TRBJ1-4; D is perhaps TRBD1 (6 bases). Trimming stripped 5 bases from V and 5 bases from J, with 18 bases between. CDR1 and CDR2 from the germline V gene are GTSNPN and SVGIG (reference sequence). The CDR3 extends over 15 amino acids. DNA for the CDR3: TGTGCCTGGGGTTATTGGACAGATGGAAATGAAAAACTGTTTTTT. It codes for CAWGYWTDGNEKLFF. Full variable domain (remainder filled in from reference TRBV30 and TRBJ1-4): SQTIHQWPATLVQPVGSPLSLECTVEGTSNPNLYWYRQAAGRGLQLLFYSVGIGQISSEVPQNLSASRPQDRQFILSSKKLLLSDSGFYLCAWGYWTDGNEKLFFGSGTQLSVL.

The rearrangement uses TRBV24-1 and TRBJ1-1; no clear D gene. V lost 7 bases and J lost 1, with 9 bases in between. The germline V gene encodes CDR1 KGHDR and CDR2 SFDVKD. CDR3 length: 13 residues. CDR3 DNA: TGTGCCACCAGCGACGGAAAGAACACTGAAGCTTTCTTT. This encodes CATSDGKNTEAFF.

The chain carries TRBV9 and TRBJ2-1; no reliable D call. Germline loops: CDR1 SGDLS, CDR2 YYNGEE. This CDR3 contains 13 residues. Trimming stripped 2 bases from V and 5 bases from J, with 8 bases between. DNA for the CDR3: TGTGCCAGCAGCGTGATCAGCAACAATGAGCAGTTCTTC. This encodes CASSVISNNEQFF.

This clone was counted a single time. The V gene is TRBV6-4, the J gene TRBJ2-2, with D perhaps matching TRBD2 (5 bases). V was clipped by 6 bases and J by 8 bases, with 10 bases between them. The CDR3 runs 12 residues. Germline CDR1 reads MRHNA; CDR2 reads SNTAGT. In DNA form, the CDR3 reads TGTGCCAGCAGGGGAGAGCGGGGGGAGCTGTTTTTT. Translation: CASRGERGELFF.

The rearrangement uses TRBV24-1 and TRBJ2-2; TRBD1 matches at 10 bases. V shed 4 bases, J shed 9 bases, and the junction held 13 bases outside the gene matches. The CDR3 is 17 residues long. Germline CDR1 reads KGHDR; CDR2 reads SFDVKD. The chain's CDR3 is CATSDGPGQGKFRELFF. The CDR3 DNA reads as TGTGCCACCAGTGACGGACCGGGACAGGGGAAATTCAGGGAGCTGTTTTTT.

This chain joins TRBV19 and TRBJ1-2; D is ambiguous. V was pared by 5 bases and J by 8 bases, with 12 bases between. The CDR3 contains 12 residues. CDR1 is LNHDA, CDR2 SQIVND, per germline (reference sequence). The CDR3 reads CASSLPDGGYTF. CDR3 nucleotides: TGTGCCAGTAGTCTCCCAGACGGGGGCTACACCTTC. The whole variable domain, remainder taken from reference TRBV19 and TRBJ1-2, is DGGITQSPKYLFRKEGQNVTLSCEQNLNHDAMYWYRQDPGQGLRLIYYSQIVNDFQKGDIAEGYSVSREKKESFPLTVTSAQKNPTAFYLCASSLPDGGYTFGSGTRLTVV.

V gene TRBV4-2 combines with J gene TRBJ1-4; maybe TRBD1 (5 bases). Germline V lookup: CDR1 LGHNA, CDR2 YNFKEQ. This CDR3 has 15 amino acids. Trimming cost V 3 bases and J 8 bases, with 16 bases left between them. The DNA for the CDR3 is TGTGCCAGCAGCCAGGGCTCCGGGGGTTTAGAAAAACTGTTTTTT. As protein: CASSQGSGGLEKLFF.

The chain joins TRBV19 to TRBJ1-5, with 7 nucleotides matching TRBD1. CDR1 and CDR2 (germline): LNHDA, SQIVND (reference sequence). The V gene end was trimmed by 5 bases and the J gene end by 2 bases; junction bases not matched to a gene: 9. The CDR3 is 16 amino acids. CDR3 DNA sequence: TGTGCCAGTAGTCTCAGGGGGTTAGTGGGCAATCAGCCCCAGCATTTT. This gives the protein CASSLRGLVGNQPQHF.

The gene calls are TRBV6-5 and TRBJ1-5; 9 bases are shared with TRBD1. With 7 bases clipped from V and 4 bases from J, the junction kept 5 bases outside the gene matches. The CDR3 totals 14 residues. CDR1 MNHEY and CDR2 SVGAGI come from the germline V gene. The DNA of the CDR3 is TGTGCCAGCACCTGGACAGGGGATAATCAGCCCCAGCATTTT. Translation gives CASTWTGDNQPQHF.

The gene calls are TRBV5-8 and TRBJ2-3, with TRBD2 as a possible D gene (6 bases). V was clipped by 4 bases and J by 3 bases, with 15 bases between them. CDR1 SGHTS and CDR2 YDEGEE come from the germline V gene. The CDR3 runs to 15 residues. Here the CDR3 DNA reads TGTGCCAGCAGCCGACCCTTCGCGGGAACAGATACGCAGTATTTT. Translating gives CASSRPFAGTDTQYF.

The chain is built from TRBV9 and TRBJ2-6, with D unresolved. V was shortened by 0 bases and J by 2 bases, with 6 bases between the two germline ends. The length of the CDR3 is 15 residues. Germline V CDR1 and CDR2: SGDLS, YYNGEE. CDR3 sequence: CASSVERPGANVLTF. The CDR3 DNA reads as TGTGCCAGCAGCGTAGAGAGGCCTGGGGCCAACGTCCTGACTTTC.

The V gene is TRBV10-3, the J gene TRBJ1-1, with 11 bases identical to TRBD1. The CDR3 has 14 amino acids. The germline gives CDR1 ENHRY, CDR2 SYGVKD. V was clipped by 7 bases and J by 4 bases; unmatched bases: 5. The CDR3, as DNA: TGTGCCATCAATAGTGGACAGGGGGCCACTGAAGCTTTCTTT. It is translated as CAINSGQGATEAFF.

The rearrangement joins TRBV4-2 to TRBJ2-7, with D uncertain. Trimming cost V 0 bases and J 1 base, with 4 bases left between them. Germline V gene lookup returns CDR1 LGHNA and CDR2 YNFKEQ. The CDR3 totals 13 residues. CDR3 in amino acids: CASSQERSYEQYF. For the CDR3, the DNA is TGTGCCAGCAGCCAAGAGCGTTCCTACGAGCAGTACTTC.

This chain uses TRBV19 with TRBJ2-1; 8 bases agree with TRBD1. Trimming took 5 bases from V and 7 from J; bases not matched to a gene: 7. The CDR3 consists of 14 residues. Germline lookup yields CDR1 LNHDA and CDR2 SQIVND (reference sequence). The CDR3 is CASSPRTGRNEQFF. The CDR3 DNA reads TGTGCCAGTAGTCCACGGACAGGGAGGAATGAGCAGTTCTTC.

The chain uses TRBV30 and TRBJ2-1; D unresolved. Germline V CDR1 and CDR2: GTSNPN, SVGIG (reference sequence). This CDR3 region has 11 residues. The V end lost 4 bases, the J end lost 6 bases, and 7 bases lay between the germline ends. Written as DNA, the CDR3 is TGTGCCTGGACGTCCAGCAATGAGCAGTTCTTC. Encoded protein: CAWTSSNEQFF.

The chain combines TRBV5-1 with TRBJ2-6, with 7 positions matching TRBD1. This CDR3 spans 17 amino acids. The V gene end was trimmed by 1 base and the J gene end by 0 bases; junction bases not matched to a gene: 4. Germline V gives CDR1 SGHRS, CDR2 YFSETQ. Here the CDR3 reads CASSLFSGGSGANVLTF. The DNA of the CDR3 is TGCGCCAGCAGCTTGTTTTCAGGGGGCTCTGGGGCCAACGTCCTGACTTTC.

The chain carries TRBV19 and TRBJ2-5; 7 bases map to TRBD2. The V gene end was trimmed by 5 bases and the J gene end by 6 bases; junction bases not matched to a gene: 12. This CDR3 is built from 15 residues. Per the germline V gene, CDR1 is LNHDA and CDR2 is SQIVND (reference sequence). The CDR3 sequence: CASSGGSASGKTQYF. As DNA, the CDR3 is TGTGCCAGTAGTGGGGGGTCGGCTAGCGGTAAGACCCAGTACTTC.

This clone was observed a single time. The V call is TRBV6-6, the J call TRBJ1-2; possibly TRBD1 for D (6 bases). From germline, CDR1 is MNHNY and CDR2 SVGAGI (reference sequence). The CDR3 consists of 14 residues. V lost 0 bases to trimming and J lost 4 bases, with 9 bases between them. CDR3 DNA sequence: TGTGCCAGCAGTTACTCGGAGGGGGGCTATGGCTACACCTTC. Translating it yields CASSYSEGGYGYTF.

The chain recombines TRBV19 with TRBJ2-3; D is possibly TRBD2 (6 bases). The CDR3 consists of 15 residues. V lost 2 bases and J 1 base, leaving 10 bases between the germline ends. The germline CDR1 and CDR2 sequences are LNHDA and SQIVND (reference sequence). The chain's CDR3 is CASSINGGRTDTQYF. In DNA form, the CDR3 reads TGTGCCAGTAGTATAAATGGAGGGCGCACAGATACGCAGTATTTT.

The chain has TRBV9 and TRBJ2-7, with a tentative D call TRBD2 (6 bases). This CDR3 has 13 residues. Germline V gene lookup returns CDR1 SGDLS and CDR2 YYNGEE. Trimming stripped 4 bases from V and 5 bases from J, with 13 bases between. The CDR3 here is CASSPRGGDEQYF. The CDR3 nucleotides read TGTGCCAGCAGCCCGAGAGGAGGGGACGAGCAGTACTTC.

V is TRBV6-6 and J is TRBJ1-5; D perhaps matches TRBD1 (5 bases). V was cut by 7 bases and J by 6 bases, with 10 bases left in between. This CDR3 is 12 amino acids long. Germline V gives CDR1 MNHNY, CDR2 SVGAGI (reference sequence). The CDR3 sequence is CASTPGTQPQHF. CDR3 nucleotides: TGTGCCAGCACCCCAGGGACTCAGCCCCAGCATTTT.

This chain connects TRBV6-4 to TRBJ1-2, with D possibly TRBD1 on 5 matching bases. Per the germline V gene, CDR1 is MRHNA and CDR2 is SNTAGT. The CDR3 totals 13 residues. With 4 bases removed from V and 4 bases from J, the gap between germline ends came to 10 bases. The CDR3 region is CASSALGGYGYTF. The CDR3 coding sequence is TGTGCCAGCAGTGCCCTCGGGGGCTATGGCTACACCTTC.